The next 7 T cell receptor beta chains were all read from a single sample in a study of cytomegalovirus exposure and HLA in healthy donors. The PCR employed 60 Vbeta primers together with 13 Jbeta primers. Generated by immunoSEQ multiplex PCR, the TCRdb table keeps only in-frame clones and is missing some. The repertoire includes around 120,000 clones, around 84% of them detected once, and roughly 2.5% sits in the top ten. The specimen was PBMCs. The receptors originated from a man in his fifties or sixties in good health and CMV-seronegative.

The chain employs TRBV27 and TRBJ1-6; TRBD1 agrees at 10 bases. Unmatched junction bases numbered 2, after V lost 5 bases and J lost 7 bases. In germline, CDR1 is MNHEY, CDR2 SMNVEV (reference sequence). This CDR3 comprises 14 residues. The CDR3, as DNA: TGTGCCAGCAGTGCGGGACAGGGGAATTCACCCCTCCACTTT. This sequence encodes CASSAGQGNSPLHF.

CDR3 region: CASKISGLETQYF. Written as DNA, the CDR3 is TGTGCCAGCAAGATATCAGGGCTAGAGACCCAGTACTTC. The chain combines TRBV6-1 with TRBJ2-5; the D gene is possibly TRBD1 (5 bases). The ends were cut back, 7 bases at V and 4 bases at J, with 13 bases in the middle. The CDR3 consists of 13 residues. CDR1 and CDR2 (germline): MNHNS, SASEGT.

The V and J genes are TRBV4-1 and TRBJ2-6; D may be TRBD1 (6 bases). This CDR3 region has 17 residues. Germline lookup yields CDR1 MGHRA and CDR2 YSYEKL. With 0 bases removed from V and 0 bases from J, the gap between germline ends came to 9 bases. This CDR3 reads CASSQDGGRSGANVLTF. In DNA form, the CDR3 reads TGCGCCAGCAGCCAAGATGGGGGCCGCTCTGGGGCCAACGTCCTGACTTTC.

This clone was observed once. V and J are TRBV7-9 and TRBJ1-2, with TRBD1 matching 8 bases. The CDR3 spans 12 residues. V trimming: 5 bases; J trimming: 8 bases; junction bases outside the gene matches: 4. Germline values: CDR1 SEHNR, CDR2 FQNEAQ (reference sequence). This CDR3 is CASSQDRDGYTF. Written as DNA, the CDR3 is TGTGCCAGCAGCCAGGACAGGGACGGCTACACCTTC.

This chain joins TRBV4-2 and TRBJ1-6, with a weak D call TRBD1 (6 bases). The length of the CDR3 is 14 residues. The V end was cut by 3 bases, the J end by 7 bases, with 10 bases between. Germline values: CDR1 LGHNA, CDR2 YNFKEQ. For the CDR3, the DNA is TGTGCCAGCAGCCAGGCACAGGGAAATTCACCCCTCCACTTT. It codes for CASSQAQGNSPLHF.

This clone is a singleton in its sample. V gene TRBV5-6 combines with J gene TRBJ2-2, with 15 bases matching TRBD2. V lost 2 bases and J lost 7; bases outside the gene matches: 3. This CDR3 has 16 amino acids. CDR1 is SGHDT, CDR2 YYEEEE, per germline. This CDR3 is CASSFWTSGGGGELFF. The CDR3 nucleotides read TGTGCCAGCAGCTTCTGGACTAGCGGGGGGGGCGGGGAGCTGTTTTTT.

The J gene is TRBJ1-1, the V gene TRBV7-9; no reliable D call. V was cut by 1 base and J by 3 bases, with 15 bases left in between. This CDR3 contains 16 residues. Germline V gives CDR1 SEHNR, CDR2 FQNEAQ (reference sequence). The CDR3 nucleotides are TGTGCCAGCAGCTTAGGTCTTTTAGAGGTGGACACTGAAGCTTTCTTT. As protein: CASSLGLLEVDTEAFF.